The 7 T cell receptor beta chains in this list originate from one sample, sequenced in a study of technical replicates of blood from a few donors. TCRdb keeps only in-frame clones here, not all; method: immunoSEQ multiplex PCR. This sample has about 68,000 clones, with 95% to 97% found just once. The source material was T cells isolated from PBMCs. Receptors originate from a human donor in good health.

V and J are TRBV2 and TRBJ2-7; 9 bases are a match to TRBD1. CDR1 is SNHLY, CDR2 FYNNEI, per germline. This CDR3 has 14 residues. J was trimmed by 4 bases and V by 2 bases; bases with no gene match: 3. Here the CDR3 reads CASSEWGQGYEQYF. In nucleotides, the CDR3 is TGTGCCAGCAGTGAATGGGGACAGGGTTACGAGCAGTACTTC.

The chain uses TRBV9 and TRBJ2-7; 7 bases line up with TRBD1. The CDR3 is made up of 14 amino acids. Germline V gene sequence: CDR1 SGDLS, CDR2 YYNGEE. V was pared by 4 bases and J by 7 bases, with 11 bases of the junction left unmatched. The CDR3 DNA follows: TGTGCCAGCAGCATTACAGGGGACCGTGGGGAGCAGTACTTC. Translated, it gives CASSITGDRGEQYF.

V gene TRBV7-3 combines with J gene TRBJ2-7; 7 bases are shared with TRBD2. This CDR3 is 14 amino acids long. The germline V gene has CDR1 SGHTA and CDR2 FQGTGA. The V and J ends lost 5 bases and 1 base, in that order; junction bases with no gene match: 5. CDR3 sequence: CASSPVGGSYEQYF. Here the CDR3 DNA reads TGTGCCAGCAGCCCGGTGGGAGGGTCCTACGAGCAGTACTTC.

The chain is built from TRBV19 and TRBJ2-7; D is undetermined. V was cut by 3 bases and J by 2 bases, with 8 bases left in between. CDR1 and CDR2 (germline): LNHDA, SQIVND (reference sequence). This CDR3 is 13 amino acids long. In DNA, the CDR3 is TGTGCCAGTAGTATTGAGGTTGCCTACGAGCAGTACTTC. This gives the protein CASSIEVAYEQYF. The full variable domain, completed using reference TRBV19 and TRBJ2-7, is DGGITQSPKYLFRKEGQNVTLSCEQNLNHDAMYWYRQDPGQGLRLIYYSQIVNDFQKGDIAEGYSVSREKKESFPLTVTSAQKNPTAFYLCASSIEVAYEQYFGPGTRLTVT.

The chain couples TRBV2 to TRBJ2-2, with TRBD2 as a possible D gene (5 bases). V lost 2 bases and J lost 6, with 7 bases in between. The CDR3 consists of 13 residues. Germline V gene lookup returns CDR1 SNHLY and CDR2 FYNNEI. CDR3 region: CASSETRAGELFF. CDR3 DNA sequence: TGTGCCAGCAGTGAAACGAGGGCCGGGGAGCTGTTTTTT. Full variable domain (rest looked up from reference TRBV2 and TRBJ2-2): EPEVTQTPSHQVTQMGQEVILRCVPISNHLYFYWYRQILGQKVEFLVSFYNNEISEKSEIFDDQFSVERPDGSNFTLKIRSTKLEDSAMYFCASSETRAGELFFGEGSRLTVL.

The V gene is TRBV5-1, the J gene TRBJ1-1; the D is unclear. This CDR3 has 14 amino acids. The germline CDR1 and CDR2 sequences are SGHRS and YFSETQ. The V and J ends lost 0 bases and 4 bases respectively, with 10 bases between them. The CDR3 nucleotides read TGCGCCAGCAGCTTGGATCCAGGTCTCACTGAAGCTTTCTTT. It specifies CASSLDPGLTEAFF.

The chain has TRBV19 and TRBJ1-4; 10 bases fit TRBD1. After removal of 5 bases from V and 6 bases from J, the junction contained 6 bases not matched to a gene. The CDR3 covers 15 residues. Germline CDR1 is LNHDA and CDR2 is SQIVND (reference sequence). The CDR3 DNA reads TGTGCCAGTAGTCCTGACAGGGGGCGGGATGAAAAACTGTTTTTT. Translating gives CASSPDRGRDEKLFF.